These T cell receptor beta chains were read from a single sample in a study of cytomegalovirus exposure and HLA in healthy donors. Libraries were prepared by immunoSEQ multiplex PCR; TCRdb keeps only in-frame clonotypes and omits some of them. Here the sample spans 130,000 to 150,000 clones, 70% to 85% being singletons. Source material: PBMCs. Receptors originate from a woman aged 60-70 years in good health and CMV-seropositive. The CDR3 runs from the conserved cysteine through the conserved F or W. A D gene is named only where the DNA matches it firmly. Some rows mark clone size as missing; the rest say once, few, many or name a class of expanded clone.

D gene: .; clone size: .; J gene: TRBJ1-2; V gene: TRBV21-1; CDR3 protein: CASSKESRLFYGYTF; CDR3 DNA: TGTGCCAGCAGCAAAGAAAGCAGGCTGTTCTATGGCTACACCTTC
D gene: TRBD1; clone size: .; J gene: TRBJ1-2; V gene: TRBV7-2; CDR3 protein: CASSFRDSEQRNYGYTF; CDR3 DNA: TGTGCCAGCAGCTTCCGGGACAGTGAACAACGGAACTATGGCTACACCTTC
D gene: .; clone size: .; J gene: TRBJ1-3; V gene: TRBV30; CDR3 protein: CAWTPGSSGNTIYF; CDR3 DNA: TGTGCCTGGACCCCAGGATCCTCTGGAAACACCATATATTTT
D gene: .; clone size: few; J gene: TRBJ1-5; V gene: TRBV6-1; CDR3 protein: CASSYSPNQPQHF; CDR3 DNA: TGTGCCAGCAGTTATTCCCCTAATCAGCCCCAGCATTTT
D gene: TRBD1; clone size: .; J gene: TRBJ1-3; V gene: TRBV7-3; CDR3 protein: CASSNPAGTGGADTIYF; CDR3 DNA: TGTGCCAGCAGCAATCCCGCCGGGACAGGGGGCGCAGACACCATATATTTT
D gene: .; clone size: .; J gene: TRBJ2-3; V gene: TRBV29-1; CDR3 protein: CSVETGTDTQYF; CDR3 DNA: TGCAGCGTTGAAACAGGGACAGATACGCAGTATTTT
D gene: .; clone size: .; J gene: TRBJ1-1; V gene: TRBV28; CDR3 protein: CASSFRNTEAFF; CDR3 DNA: TGTGCCAGCAGTTTCAGGAACACTGAAGCTTTCTTT
D gene: TRBD1; clone size: .; J gene: TRBJ2-7; V gene: TRBV13; CDR3 protein: CASSSTGAVYEQYF; CDR3 DNA: TGTGCCAGCAGCTCGACAGGGGCTGTCTACGAGCAGTACTTC
D gene: TRBD1; clone size: .; J gene: TRBJ1-1; V gene: TRBV7-3; CDR3 protein: CASSHGQGEAFF; CDR3 DNA: TGTGCCAGCAGCCACGGACAGGGGGAGGCTTTCTTT
D gene: .; clone size: .; J gene: TRBJ1-4; V gene: TRBV6-6; CDR3 protein: CASGASDVPPGEKLFF; CDR3 DNA: TGTGCCAGCGGCGCATCCGATGTACCTCCGGGTGAAAAACTGTTTTTT
D gene: .; clone size: .; J gene: TRBJ1-1; V gene: TRBV5-1; CDR3 protein: CASSLAPVNTEAFF; CDR3 DNA: TGCGCCAGCAGCTTGGCCCCAGTGAACACTGAAGCTTTCTTT
D gene: TRBD1; clone size: .; J gene: TRBJ2-5; V gene: TRBV28; CDR3 protein: CASSSRLVLDRGSQETQYF; CDR3 DNA: TGTGCCAGCAGTTCGCGACTGGTTTTGGACAGGGGGTCCCAAGAGACCCAGTACTTC
D gene: .; clone size: .; J gene: TRBJ2-2; V gene: TRBV7-9; CDR3 protein: CASNPNRVATGELFF; CDR3 DNA: TGTGCCAGCAACCCTAACAGGGTCGCCACCGGGGAGCTGTTTTTT
D gene: .; clone size: once; J gene: TRBJ2-7; V gene: TRBV23-1; CDR3 protein: CASSPPGLAATYEQYF; CDR3 DNA: TGCGCCAGCAGTCCCCCCGGGTTAGCGGCAACCTACGAGCAGTACTTC
D gene: TRBD2; clone size: .; J gene: TRBJ2-3; V gene: TRBV29-1; CDR3 protein: CSVHRTSGRTSTDTQYF; CDR3 DNA: TGCAGCGTTCACCGGACTAGCGGGAGGACTAGCACAGATACGCAGTATTTT
D gene: TRBD2; clone size: .; J gene: TRBJ2-1; V gene: TRBV9; CDR3 protein: CASSVGLAGVDEQFF; CDR3 DNA: TGTGCCAGCAGCGTAGGTCTAGCGGGAGTTGATGAGCAGTTCTTC
D gene: .; clone size: few; J gene: TRBJ1-4; V gene: TRBV19; CDR3 protein: CASSSGTGSEKLFF; CDR3 DNA: TGTGCCAGTAGCTCCGGGACCGGGAGTGAAAAACTGTTTTTT
D gene: .; clone size: .; J gene: TRBJ2-1; V gene: TRBV6-4; CDR3 protein: CASSDSSGSYNEQFF; CDR3 DNA: TGTGCCAGCAGTGACTCTAGCGGCTCCTACAATGAGCAGTTCTTC
D gene: .; clone size: few; J gene: TRBJ2-7; V gene: TRBV7-2; CDR3 protein: CASSLGSFSYEQYF; CDR3 DNA: TGTGCCAGCAGCTTAGGGAGTTTCTCCTACGAGCAGTACTTC
D gene: .; clone size: .; J gene: TRBJ1-1; V gene: TRBV5-1; CDR3 protein: CASSGGRAAFF; CDR3 DNA: TGCGCCAGCAGCGGTGGGAGGGCTGCTTTCTTT
D gene: .; clone size: .; J gene: TRBJ1-4; V gene: TRBV11-3; CDR3 protein: CASSPRDRGEKLFF; CDR3 DNA: TGTGCCAGCAGCCCCCGGGATCGAGGGGAAAAACTGTTTTTT
D gene: .; clone size: .; J gene: TRBJ2-7; V gene: TRBV28; CDR3 protein: CASSQSVSSYEQYF; CDR3 DNA: TGTGCCAGCAGTCAGAGCGTGAGCTCCTACGAGCAGTACTTC
D gene: .; clone size: .; J gene: TRBJ1-5; V gene: TRBV11-3; CDR3 protein: CASSFNPEYSNQPQHF; CDR3 DNA: TGTGCCAGCAGCTTTAATCCGGAGTATAGCAATCAGCCCCAGCATTTT
D gene: .; clone size: few; J gene: TRBJ1-3; V gene: TRBV9; CDR3 protein: CASSVDGLYGNTIYF; CDR3 DNA: TGTGCCAGCAGCGTTGACGGACTCTATGGAAACACCATATATTTT
D gene: .; clone size: .; J gene: TRBJ1-2; V gene: TRBV9; CDR3 protein: CASSPVLSDYGYTF; CDR3 DNA: TGTGCCAGCAGCCCCGTCCTCTCGGACTATGGCTACACCTTC
D gene: .; clone size: .; J gene: TRBJ2-2; V gene: TRBV30; CDR3 protein: CAWSVISGGELFF; CDR3 DNA: TGTGCCTGGAGTGTTATCTCCGGGGGGGAGCTGTTTTTT
D gene: TRBD1; clone size: .; J gene: TRBJ2-1; V gene: TRBV10-3; CDR3 protein: CAISEPVQGGTYNEQFF; CDR3 DNA: TGTGCCATCAGTGAGCCGGTACAGGGGGGAACCTACAATGAGCAGTTCTTC
D gene: TRBD2; clone size: .; J gene: TRBJ2-7; V gene: TRBV28; CDR3 protein: CASNRGGSSYEQYF; CDR3 DNA: TGTGCCAGTAATAGAGGCGGGAGCTCCTACGAGCAGTACTTC
D gene: .; clone size: .; J gene: TRBJ2-1; V gene: TRBV28; CDR3 protein: CASSLGILGSEQFF; CDR3 DNA: TGTGCCAGCAGTTTAGGTATTCTAGGGAGTGAGCAGTTCTTC
D gene: TRBD2; clone size: once; J gene: TRBJ2-2; V gene: TRBV14; CDR3 protein: CASSWEGTLYGELFF; CDR3 DNA: TGTGCCAGCAGCTGGGAGGGCACCCTATACGGGGAGCTGTTTTTT
D gene: TRBD2; clone size: .; J gene: TRBJ2-5; V gene: TRBV29-1; CDR3 protein: CSVGLAENTGLELQYF; CDR3 DNA: TGCAGCGTTGGACTAGCGGAGAATACGGGCCTTGAACTGCAGTACTTC
D gene: TRBD1; clone size: .; J gene: TRBJ2-5; V gene: TRBV7-9; CDR3 protein: CASSVGQGVRETQYF; CDR3 DNA: TGTGCCAGCAGCGTCGGACAGGGGGTTCGAGAGACCCAGTACTTC
D gene: .; clone size: .; J gene: TRBJ2-1; V gene: TRBV10-2; CDR3 protein: CASSESDRSYNEQFF; CDR3 DNA: TGCGCCAGCAGTGAGTCCGACAGATCCTACAATGAGCAGTTCTTC
D gene: .; clone size: once; J gene: TRBJ2-7; V gene: TRBV19; CDR3 protein: CASRSRGEQYF; CDR3 DNA: TGTGCCAGCCGCTCCCGGGGCGAGCAGTACTTC
D gene: TRBD2; clone size: .; J gene: TRBJ2-5; V gene: TRBV10-3; CDR3 protein: CAISEREVQETQYF; CDR3 DNA: TGTGCCATCAGTGAGCGGGAGGTGCAAGAGACCCAGTACTTC
D gene: .; clone size: .; J gene: TRBJ1-4; V gene: TRBV4-3; CDR3 protein: CASSQKVPSAGFSEKLFF; CDR3 DNA: TGCGCCAGCAGCCAAAAAGTCCCCTCCGCAGGGTTTAGTGAAAAACTGTTTTTT
D gene: TRBD2; clone size: .; J gene: TRBJ2-5; V gene: TRBV7-6; CDR3 protein: CASSSKPGLAARRKTQYF; CDR3 DNA: TGTGCCAGCAGCTCTAAACCGGGACTAGCGGCCAGGCGTAAGACCCAGTACTTC
D gene: .; clone size: .; J gene: TRBJ1-2; V gene: TRBV7-3; CDR3 protein: CASSFDGVGYGYTF; CDR3 DNA: TGTGCCAGCAGCTTCGACGGGGTGGGCTATGGCTACACCTTC
D gene: .; clone size: .; J gene: TRBJ2-3; V gene: TRBV7-9; CDR3 protein: CASSKRDIRPSTDTQYF; CDR3 DNA: TGTGCCAGCAGCAAGCGAGATATCCGTCCTAGCACAGATACGCAGTATTTT
D gene: TRBD1; clone size: .; J gene: TRBJ2-3; V gene: TRBV5-1; CDR3 protein: CASSQTGGGSDTQYF; CDR3 DNA: TGCGCCAGCAGCCAGACAGGGGGCGGATCAGATACGCAGTATTTT
D gene: .; clone size: .; J gene: TRBJ2-3; V gene: TRBV9; CDR3 protein: CASSVTSFSTDTQYF; CDR3 DNA: TGTGCCAGCAGCGTGACATCCTTTAGCACAGATACGCAGTATTTT
D gene: TRBD1; clone size: .; J gene: TRBJ1-2; V gene: TRBV7-9; CDR3 protein: CASSLNTDRGLGYTF; CDR3 DNA: TGTGCCAGCAGCCTCAACACGGACAGGGGTCTTGGCTACACCTTC